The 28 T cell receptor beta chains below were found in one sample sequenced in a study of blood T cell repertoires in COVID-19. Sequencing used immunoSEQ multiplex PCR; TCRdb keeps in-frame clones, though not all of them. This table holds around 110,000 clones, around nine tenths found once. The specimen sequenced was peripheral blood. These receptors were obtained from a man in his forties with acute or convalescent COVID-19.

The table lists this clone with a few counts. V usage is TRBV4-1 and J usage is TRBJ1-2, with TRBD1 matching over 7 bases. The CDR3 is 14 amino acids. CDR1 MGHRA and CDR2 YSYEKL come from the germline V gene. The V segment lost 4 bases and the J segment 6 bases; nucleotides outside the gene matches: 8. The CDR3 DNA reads TGCGCCAGCAGCCCTCCAGGGGGGACGGATGGCTACACCTTC. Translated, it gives CASSPPGGTDGYTF.

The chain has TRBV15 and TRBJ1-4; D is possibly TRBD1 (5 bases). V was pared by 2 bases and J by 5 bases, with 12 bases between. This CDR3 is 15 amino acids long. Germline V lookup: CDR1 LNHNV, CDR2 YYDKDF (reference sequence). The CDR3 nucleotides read TGTGCCACCAGCAGACTACAGGCGCCGAATGAAAAACTGTTTTTT. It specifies CATSRLQAPNEKLFF.

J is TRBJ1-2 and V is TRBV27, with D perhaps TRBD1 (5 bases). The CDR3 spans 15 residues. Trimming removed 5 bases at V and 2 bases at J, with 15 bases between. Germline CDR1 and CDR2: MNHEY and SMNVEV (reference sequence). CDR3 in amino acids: CASSVRPEGNYGYTF. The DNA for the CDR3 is TGTGCCAGCAGTGTCCGGCCGGAGGGGAACTATGGCTACACCTTC.

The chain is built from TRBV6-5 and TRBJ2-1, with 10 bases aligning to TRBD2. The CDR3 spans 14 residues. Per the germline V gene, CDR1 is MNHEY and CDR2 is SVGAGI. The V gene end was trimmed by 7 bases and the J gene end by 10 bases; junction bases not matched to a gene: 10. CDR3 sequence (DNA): TGTGCCAGCAACCCAAGCGGGAGGGCCGGAGAGCAGTTCTTC. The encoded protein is CASNPSGRAGEQFF.

The DNA of the CDR3 is TGTGCCAGCAGTGAACAGGGCAATGAGCAGTTCTTC. Its protein is CASSEQGNEQFF. This sequence joins TRBV6-4 and TRBJ2-1; a weak D match, TRBD1 (6 bases). Germline-derived CDR1 and CDR2 are MRHNA and SNTAGT. This CDR3 has 12 residues. Trimming pared 3 bases from V and 6 bases from J, leaving 6 bases between.

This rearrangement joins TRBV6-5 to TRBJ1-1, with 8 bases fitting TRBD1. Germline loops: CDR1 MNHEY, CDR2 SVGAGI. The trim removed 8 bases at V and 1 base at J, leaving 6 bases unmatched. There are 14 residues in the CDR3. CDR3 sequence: CASGRTGPNTEAFF. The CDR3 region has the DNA TGTGCCAGCGGGAGGACAGGGCCGAACACTGAAGCTTTCTTT.

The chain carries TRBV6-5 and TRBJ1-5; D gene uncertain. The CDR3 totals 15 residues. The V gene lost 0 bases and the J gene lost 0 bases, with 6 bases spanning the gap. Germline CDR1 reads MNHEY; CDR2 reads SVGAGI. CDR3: CASSYSAVSNQPQHF. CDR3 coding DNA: TGTGCCAGCAGTTACTCGGCGGTTAGCAATCAGCCCCAGCATTTT.

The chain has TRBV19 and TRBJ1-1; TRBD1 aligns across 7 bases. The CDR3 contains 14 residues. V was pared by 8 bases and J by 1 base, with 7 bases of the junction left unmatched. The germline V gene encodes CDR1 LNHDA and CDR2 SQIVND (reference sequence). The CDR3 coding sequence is TGTGCCAGTTCGGACAGGACCTCGAACACTGAAGCTTTCTTT. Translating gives CASSDRTSNTEAFF.

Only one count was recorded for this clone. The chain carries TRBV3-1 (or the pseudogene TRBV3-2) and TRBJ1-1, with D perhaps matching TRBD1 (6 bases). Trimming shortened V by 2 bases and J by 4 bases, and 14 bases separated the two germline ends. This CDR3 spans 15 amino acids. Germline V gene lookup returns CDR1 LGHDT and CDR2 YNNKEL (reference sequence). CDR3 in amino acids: CASSQIMADSTEAFF. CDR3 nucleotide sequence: TGTGCCAGCAGCCAAATCATGGCGGACAGCACTGAAGCTTTCTTT.

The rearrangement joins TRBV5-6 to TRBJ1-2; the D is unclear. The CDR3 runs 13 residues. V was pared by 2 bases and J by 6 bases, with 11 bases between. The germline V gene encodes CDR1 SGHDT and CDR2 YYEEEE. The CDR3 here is CASSFSLEDGYTF. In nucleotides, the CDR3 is TGTGCCAGCAGCTTTTCACTGGAGGATGGCTACACCTTC.

The CDR3 protein is CASSFPGGVIDTQYF. CDR3 in DNA: TGTGCCAGCAGCTTTCCAGGGGGTGTGATAGATACGCAGTATTTT. This chain connects TRBV7-2 to TRBJ2-3; TRBD1 matches 7 bases. Germline V gene sequence: CDR1 SGHTA, CDR2 FQGNSA. The trim removed 3 bases at V and 5 bases at J, leaving 8 bases unmatched. The length of the CDR3 is 15 residues.

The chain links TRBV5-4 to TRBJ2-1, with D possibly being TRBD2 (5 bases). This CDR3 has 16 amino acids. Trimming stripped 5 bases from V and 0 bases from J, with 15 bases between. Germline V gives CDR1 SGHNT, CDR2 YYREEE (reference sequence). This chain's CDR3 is CASSPAGGSSYNEQFF. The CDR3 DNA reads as TGTGCCAGCAGTCCGGCTGGAGGTAGCTCCTACAATGAGCAGTTCTTC.

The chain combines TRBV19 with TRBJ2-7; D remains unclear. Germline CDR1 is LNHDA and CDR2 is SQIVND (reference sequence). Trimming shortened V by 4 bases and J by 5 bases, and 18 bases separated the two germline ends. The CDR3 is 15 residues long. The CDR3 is CASSTRGADRDEQYF. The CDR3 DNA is TGTGCCAGTAGTACCCGCGGCGCAGACCGGGACGAGCAGTACTTC.

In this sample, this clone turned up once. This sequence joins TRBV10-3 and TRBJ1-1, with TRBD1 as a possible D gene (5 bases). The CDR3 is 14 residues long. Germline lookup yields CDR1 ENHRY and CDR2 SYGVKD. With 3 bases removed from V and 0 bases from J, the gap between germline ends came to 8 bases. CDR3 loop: CAISDEDMNTEAFF. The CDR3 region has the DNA TGTGCCATCAGTGATGAGGACATGAACACTGAAGCTTTCTTT.

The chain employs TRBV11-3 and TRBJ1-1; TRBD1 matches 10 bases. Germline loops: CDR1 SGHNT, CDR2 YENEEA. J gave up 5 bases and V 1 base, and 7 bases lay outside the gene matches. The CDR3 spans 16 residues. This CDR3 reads CASSLATGGDGTEAFF. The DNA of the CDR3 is TGTGCCAGCAGCTTAGCGACAGGGGGCGATGGTACTGAAGCTTTCTTT.

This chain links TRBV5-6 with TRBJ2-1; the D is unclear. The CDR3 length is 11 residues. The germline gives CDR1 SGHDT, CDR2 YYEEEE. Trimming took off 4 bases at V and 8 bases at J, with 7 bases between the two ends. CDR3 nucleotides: TGTGCCAGCAGCCAGAGGCATGAGCAGTTCTTC. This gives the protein CASSQRHEQFF.

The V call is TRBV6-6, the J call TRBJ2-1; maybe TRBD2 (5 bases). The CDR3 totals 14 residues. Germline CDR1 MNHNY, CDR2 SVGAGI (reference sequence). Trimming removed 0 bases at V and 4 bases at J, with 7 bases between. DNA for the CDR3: TGTGCCAGCAGTTACTCCGGGAATTACAATGAGCAGTTCTTC. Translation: CASSYSGNYNEQFF.

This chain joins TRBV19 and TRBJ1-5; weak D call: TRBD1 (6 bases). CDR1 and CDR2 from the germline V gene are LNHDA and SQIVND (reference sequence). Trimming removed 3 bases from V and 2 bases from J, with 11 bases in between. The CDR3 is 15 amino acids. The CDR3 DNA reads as TGTGCCAGTAGTATTTTTGGGGGCGGCAATCAGCCCCAGCATTTT. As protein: CASSIFGGGNQPQHF.

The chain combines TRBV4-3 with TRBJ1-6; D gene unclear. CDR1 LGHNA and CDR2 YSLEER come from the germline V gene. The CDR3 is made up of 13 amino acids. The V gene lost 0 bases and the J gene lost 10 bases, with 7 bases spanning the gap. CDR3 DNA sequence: TGCGCCAGCAGCCAAGAATTGAGATCACCCCTCCACTTT. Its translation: CASSQELRSPLHF.

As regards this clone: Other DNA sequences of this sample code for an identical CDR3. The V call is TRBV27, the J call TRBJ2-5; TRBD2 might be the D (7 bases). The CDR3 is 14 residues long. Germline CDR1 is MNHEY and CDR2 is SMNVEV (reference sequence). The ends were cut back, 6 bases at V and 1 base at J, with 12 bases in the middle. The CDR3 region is CASSPGGFQETQYF. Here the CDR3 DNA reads TGTGCCAGCAGCCCGGGGGGCTTCCAAGAGACCCAGTACTTC.

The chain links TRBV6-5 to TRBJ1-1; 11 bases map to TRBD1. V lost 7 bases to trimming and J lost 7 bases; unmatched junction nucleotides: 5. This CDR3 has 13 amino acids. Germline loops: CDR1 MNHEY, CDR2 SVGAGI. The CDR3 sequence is CASTRDRGYEAFF. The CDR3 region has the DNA TGTGCCAGCACCAGGGACAGGGGGTATGAAGCTTTCTTT.

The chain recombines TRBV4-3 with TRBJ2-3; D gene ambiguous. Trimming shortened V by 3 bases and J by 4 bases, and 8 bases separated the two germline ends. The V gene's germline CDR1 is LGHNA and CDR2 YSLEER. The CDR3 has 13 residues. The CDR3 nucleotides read TGCGCCAGCAGCCACGAGATACCAGATACGCAGTATTTT. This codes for CASSHEIPDTQYF.

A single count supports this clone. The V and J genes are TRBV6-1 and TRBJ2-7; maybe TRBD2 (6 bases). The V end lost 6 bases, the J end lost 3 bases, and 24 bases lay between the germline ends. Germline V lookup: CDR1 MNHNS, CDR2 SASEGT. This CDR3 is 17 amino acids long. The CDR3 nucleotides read TGTGCCAGCAGCGAACTCCGCCGATGGGGACTCCTCTACGAGCAGTACTTC. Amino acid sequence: CASSELRRWGLLYEQYF.

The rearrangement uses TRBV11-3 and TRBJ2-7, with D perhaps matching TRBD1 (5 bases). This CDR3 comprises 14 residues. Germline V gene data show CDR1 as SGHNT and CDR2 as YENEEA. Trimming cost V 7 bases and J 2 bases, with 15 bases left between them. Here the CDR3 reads CASTLTGTTYEQYF. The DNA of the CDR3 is TGTGCCAGCACGTTAACAGGTACGACCTACGAGCAGTACTTC. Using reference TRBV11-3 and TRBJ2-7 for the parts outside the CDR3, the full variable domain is EAGVVQSPRYKIIEKKQPVAFWCNPISGHNTLYWYLQNLGQGPELLIRYENEEAVDDSQLPKDRFSAERLKGVDSTLKIQPAELGDSAVYLCASTLTGTTYEQYFGPGTRLTVT.

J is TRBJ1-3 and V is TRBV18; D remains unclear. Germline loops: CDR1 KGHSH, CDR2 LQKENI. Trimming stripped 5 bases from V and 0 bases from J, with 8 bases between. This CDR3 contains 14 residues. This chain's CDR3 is CASSDAVSGNTIYF. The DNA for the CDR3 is TGTGCCAGCTCAGATGCAGTCTCTGGAAACACCATATATTTT.

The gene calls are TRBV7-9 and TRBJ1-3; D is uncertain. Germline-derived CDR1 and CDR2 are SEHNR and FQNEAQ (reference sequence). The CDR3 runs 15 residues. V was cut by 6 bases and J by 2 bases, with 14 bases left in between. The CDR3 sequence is CASRPRIGTGNTIYF. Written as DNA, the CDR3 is TGTGCCAGCAGACCAAGGATCGGGACTGGAAACACCATATATTTT.

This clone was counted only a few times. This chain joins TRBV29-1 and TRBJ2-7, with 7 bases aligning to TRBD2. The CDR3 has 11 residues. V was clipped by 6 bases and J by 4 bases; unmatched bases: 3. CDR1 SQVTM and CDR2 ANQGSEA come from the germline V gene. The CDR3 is CSVSAGYEQYF. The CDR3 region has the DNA TGCAGCGTCTCAGCGGGATACGAGCAGTACTTC.

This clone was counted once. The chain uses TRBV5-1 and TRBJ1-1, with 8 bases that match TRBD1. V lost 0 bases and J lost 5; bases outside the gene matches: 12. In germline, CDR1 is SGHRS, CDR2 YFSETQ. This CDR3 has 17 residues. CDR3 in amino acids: CASSLGTGSGKATEAFF. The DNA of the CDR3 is TGCGCCAGCAGCTTGGGGACAGGGAGCGGAAAAGCGACTGAAGCTTTCTTT.